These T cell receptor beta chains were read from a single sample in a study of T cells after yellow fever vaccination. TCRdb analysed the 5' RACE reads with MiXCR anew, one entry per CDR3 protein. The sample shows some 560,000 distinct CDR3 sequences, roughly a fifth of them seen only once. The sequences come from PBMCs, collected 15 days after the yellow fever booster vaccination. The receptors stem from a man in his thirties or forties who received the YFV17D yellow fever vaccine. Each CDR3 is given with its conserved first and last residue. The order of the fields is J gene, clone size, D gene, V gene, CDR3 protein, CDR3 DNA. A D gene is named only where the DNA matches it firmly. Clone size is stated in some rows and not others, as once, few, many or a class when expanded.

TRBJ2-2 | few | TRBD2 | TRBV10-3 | CAISPGGAYRNTGELFF | TGTGCCATCAGCCCGGGGGGGGCGTACCGGAACACCGGGGAGCTGTTTTTT
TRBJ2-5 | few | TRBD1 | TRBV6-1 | CASSLGQGRETQYF | TGTGCCAGCAGCCTCGGACAGGGGAGGGAGACCCAGTACTTC
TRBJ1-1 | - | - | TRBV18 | CASSQKQNTEAFF | TGTGCCAGCTCACAGAAACAAAACACTGAAGCTTTCTTT
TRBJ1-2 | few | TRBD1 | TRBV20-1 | CSPNPGQDYGYTF | TGCAGTCCAAATCCCGGACAGGACTATGGCTACACCTTC
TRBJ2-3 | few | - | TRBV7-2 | CASAWGSDTQYF | TGTGCCAGCGCCTGGGGGTCAGATACGCAGTATTTT
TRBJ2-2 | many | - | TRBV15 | CATSRDRAGDDIGELFF | TGTGCCACCAGCAGAGATCGGGCAGGGGATGATATCGGGGAGCTGTTTTTT
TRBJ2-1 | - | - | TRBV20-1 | CSAAKPTGRSYNEQFF | TGCAGTGCGGCAAAACCCACGGGACGGAGCTACAATGAGCAGTTCTTC
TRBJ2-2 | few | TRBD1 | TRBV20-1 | CSAKRPGGSGELFF | TGCAGTGCAAAACGCCCAGGGGGCTCCGGGGAGCTGTTTTTT
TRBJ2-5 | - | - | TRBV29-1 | CSVEGGPGETQYF | TGCAGCGTTGAGGGTGGGCCCGGAGAGACCCAGTACTTC
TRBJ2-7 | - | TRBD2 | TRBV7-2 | CASSLAAGGVPEQYF | TGTGCCAGCAGCTTAGCAGCGGGAGGTGTCCCCGAGCAGTACTTC
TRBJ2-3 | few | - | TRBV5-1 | CASSLGSTSTDTQYF | TGCGCCAGCAGCTTGGGAAGTACTAGCACAGATACGCAGTATTTT
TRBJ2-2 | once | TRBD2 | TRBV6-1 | CASSPGLAGPNRELFF | TGTGCCAGCAGTCCCGGACTAGCGGGACCAAACAGGGAGCTGTTTTTT
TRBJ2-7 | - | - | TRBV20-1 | CSARLRTGYEQYF | TGCAGTGCTAGATTACGGACTGGCTACGAGCAGTACTTC
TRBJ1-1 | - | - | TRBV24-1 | CATSSPNTEAFF | TGTGCCACCAGTTCCCCGAACACTGAAGCTTTCTTT
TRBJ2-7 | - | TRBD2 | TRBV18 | CASSPLAGHTYEQYF | TGTGCCAGCTCACCTCTAGCGGGACATACTTACGAGCAGTACTTC
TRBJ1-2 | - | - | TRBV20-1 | CSASVGYGYTF | TGCAGTGCCAGCGTGGGCTATGGCTACACCTTC
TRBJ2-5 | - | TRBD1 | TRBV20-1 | CSASPQTPGQGVQYF | TGCAGTGCTAGCCCCCAAACTCCGGGACAGGGAGTCCAGTACTTC
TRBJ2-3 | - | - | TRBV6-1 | CASTPSWGTDTQYF | TGTGCCAGCACTCCCTCCTGGGGCACAGATACGCAGTATTTT
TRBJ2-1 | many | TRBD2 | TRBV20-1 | CSARGTSGYNEQFF | TGCAGTGCTAGGGGGACTAGCGGCTACAATGAGCAGTTCTTC
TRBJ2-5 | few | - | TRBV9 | CASSPPGRREETQYF | TGTGCCAGCAGCCCGCCCGGGAGAAGAGAAGAAACCCAGTACTTC
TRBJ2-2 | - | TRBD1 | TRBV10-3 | CAISYERDRGELFF | TGTGCCATCAGTTATGAAAGGGACAGGGGGGAGCTGTTTTTT
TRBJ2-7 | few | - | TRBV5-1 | CASTLEGHGGEQYF | TGCGCCAGCACCCTGGAGGGACATGGAGGCGAGCAGTACTTC